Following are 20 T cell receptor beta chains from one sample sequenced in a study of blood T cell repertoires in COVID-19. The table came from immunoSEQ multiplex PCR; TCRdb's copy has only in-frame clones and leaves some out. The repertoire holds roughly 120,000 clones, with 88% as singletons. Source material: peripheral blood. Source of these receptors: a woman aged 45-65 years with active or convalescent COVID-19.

The DNA of the CDR3 is TGTGCCAGCAGTGAGGGTGGGGGGATCTACGAGCAGTACTTC. It translates to CASSEGGGIYEQYF. The chain links TRBV7-2 to TRBJ2-7, with D perhaps TRBD2 (6 bases). Trimming shortened V by 6 bases and J by 3 bases, and 15 bases separated the two germline ends. Germline CDR1 is SGHTA and CDR2 is FQGNSA. This CDR3 is 14 amino acids long.

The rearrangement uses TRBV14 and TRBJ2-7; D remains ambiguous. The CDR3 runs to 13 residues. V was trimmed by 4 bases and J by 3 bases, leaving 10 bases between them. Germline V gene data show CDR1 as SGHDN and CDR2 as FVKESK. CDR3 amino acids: CASSLQDFYEQYF. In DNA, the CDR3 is TGTGCCAGCAGCCTTCAGGATTTCTACGAGCAGTACTTC.

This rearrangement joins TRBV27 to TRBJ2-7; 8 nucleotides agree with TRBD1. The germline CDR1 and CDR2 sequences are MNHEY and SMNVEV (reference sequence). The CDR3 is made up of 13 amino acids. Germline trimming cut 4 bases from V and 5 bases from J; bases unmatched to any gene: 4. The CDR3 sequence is CASSWTGSHEQYF. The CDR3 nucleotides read TGTGCCAGCAGTTGGACAGGGTCCCACGAGCAGTACTTC.

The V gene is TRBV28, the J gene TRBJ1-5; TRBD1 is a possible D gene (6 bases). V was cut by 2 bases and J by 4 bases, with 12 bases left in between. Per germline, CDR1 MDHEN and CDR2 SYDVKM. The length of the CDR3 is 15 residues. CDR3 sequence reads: CASSLVGRGNQPQHF. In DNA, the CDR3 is TGTGCCAGCAGTTTAGTTGGAAGGGGGAATCAGCCCCAGCATTTT.

The CDR3 loop is CASSPHSGSKDTQYF. CDR3 nucleotide sequence: TGTGCCAGCAGCCCCCATAGCGGTTCGAAAGATACGCAGTATTTT. The V and J genes are TRBV9 and TRBJ2-3, with a possible D match to TRBD2 (6 bases). V shed 4 bases and J shed 5 bases, with 17 bases lying between them. CDR1 and CDR2 (germline): SGDLS, YYNGEE. CDR3 length: 15 amino acids.

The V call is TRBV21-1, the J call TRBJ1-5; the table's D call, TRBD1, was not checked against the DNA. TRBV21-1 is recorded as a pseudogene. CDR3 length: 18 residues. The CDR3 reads CASSKALSGQGWFQPQHF. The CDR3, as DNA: TGTGCCAGCAGCAAAGCGCTTTCGGGACAGGGGTGGTTTCAGCCCCAGCATTTT.

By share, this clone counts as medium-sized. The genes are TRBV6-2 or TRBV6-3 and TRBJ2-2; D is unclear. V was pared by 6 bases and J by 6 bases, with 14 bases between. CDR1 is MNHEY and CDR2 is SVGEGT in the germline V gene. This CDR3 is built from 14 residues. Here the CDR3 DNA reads TGTGCCAGCAGCCTCCCCCCCGGGTCCGGGGAGCTGTTTTTT. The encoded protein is CASSLPPGSGELFF.

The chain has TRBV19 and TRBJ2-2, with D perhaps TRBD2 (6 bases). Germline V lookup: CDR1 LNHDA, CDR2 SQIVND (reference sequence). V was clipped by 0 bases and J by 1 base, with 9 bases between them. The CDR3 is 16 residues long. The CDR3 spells CASSIESGRNTGELFF. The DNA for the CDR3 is TGTGCCAGTAGTATAGAAAGCGGGCGGAACACCGGGGAGCTGTTTTTT.

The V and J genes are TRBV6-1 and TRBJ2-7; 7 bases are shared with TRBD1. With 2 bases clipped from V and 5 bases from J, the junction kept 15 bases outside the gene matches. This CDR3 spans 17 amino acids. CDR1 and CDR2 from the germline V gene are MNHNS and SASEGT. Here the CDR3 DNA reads TGTGCCAGCAGTGAATCAGCCCTCCGGACAGGCAGGAACGAGCAGTACTTC. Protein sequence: CASSESALRTGRNEQYF.

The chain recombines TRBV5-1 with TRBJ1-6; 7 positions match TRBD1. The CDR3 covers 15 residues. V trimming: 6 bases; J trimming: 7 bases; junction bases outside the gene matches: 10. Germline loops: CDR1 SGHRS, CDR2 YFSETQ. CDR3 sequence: CASTTDRAGNSPLHF. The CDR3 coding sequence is TGCGCCAGCACGACAGACAGGGCAGGGAATTCACCCCTCCACTTT.

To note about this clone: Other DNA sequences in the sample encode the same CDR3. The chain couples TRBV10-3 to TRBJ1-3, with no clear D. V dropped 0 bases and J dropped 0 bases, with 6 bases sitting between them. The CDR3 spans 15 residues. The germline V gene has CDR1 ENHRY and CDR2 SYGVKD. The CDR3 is CAISESTGSGNTIYF. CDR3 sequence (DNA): TGTGCCATCAGTGAGTCCACGGGCTCTGGAAACACCATATATTTT.

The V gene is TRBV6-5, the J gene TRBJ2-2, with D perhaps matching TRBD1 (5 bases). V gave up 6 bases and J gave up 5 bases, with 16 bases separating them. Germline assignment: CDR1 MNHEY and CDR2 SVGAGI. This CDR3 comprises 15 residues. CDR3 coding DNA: TGTGCCAGCAGAACCGACAGTTGGCGAACCGGGGAGCTGTTTTTT. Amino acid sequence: CASRTDSWRTGELFF.

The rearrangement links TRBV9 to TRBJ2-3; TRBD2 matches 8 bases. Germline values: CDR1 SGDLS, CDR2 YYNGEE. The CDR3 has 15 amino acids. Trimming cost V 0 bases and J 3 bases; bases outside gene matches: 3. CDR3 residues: CASSVASGSTDTQYF. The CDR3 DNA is TGTGCCAGCAGCGTAGCCAGCGGGAGTACAGATACGCAGTATTTT.

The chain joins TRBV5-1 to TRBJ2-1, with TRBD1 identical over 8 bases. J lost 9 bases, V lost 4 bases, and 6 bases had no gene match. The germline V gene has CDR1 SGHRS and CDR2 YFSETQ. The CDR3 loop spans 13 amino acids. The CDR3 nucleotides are TGCGCCAGCAGCCTGAACGACAGGGGTGAGCAGTTCTTC. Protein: CASSLNDRGEQFF.

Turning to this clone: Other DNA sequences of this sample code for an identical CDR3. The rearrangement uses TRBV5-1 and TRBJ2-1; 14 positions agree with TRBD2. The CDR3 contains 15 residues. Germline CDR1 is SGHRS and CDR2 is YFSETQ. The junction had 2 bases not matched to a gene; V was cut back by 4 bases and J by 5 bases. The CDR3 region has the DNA TGCGCCAGCAGCCCGGGACTAGCGGGAGACAATGAGCAGTTCTTC. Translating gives CASSPGLAGDNEQFF.

The CDR3 loop reads CASSPGGGYNSPLHF. CDR3 coding DNA: TGTGCCAGCAGCCCAGGGGGCGGATATAATTCACCCCTCCACTTT. The rearrangement joins TRBV9 to TRBJ1-6; 8 bases line up with TRBD1. Germline assignment: CDR1 SGDLS and CDR2 YYNGEE. Unmatched junction bases numbered 4, after V lost 4 bases and J lost 4 bases. The length of the CDR3 is 15 residues.

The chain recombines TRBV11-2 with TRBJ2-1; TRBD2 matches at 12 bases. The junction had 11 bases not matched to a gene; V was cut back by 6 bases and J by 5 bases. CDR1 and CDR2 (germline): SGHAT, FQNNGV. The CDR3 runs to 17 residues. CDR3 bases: TGTGCCAGCAGAAATCCCGGGACTAGCGGGTTACACAATGAGCAGTTCTTC. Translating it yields CASRNPGTSGLHNEQFF.

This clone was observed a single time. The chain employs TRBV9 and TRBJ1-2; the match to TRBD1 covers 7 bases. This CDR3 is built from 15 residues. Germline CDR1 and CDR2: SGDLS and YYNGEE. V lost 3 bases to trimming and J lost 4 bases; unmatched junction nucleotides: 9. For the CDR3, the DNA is TGTGCCAGCAGCGATCAGACAGGGAGCCCCTATGGCTACACCTTC. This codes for CASSDQTGSPYGYTF.

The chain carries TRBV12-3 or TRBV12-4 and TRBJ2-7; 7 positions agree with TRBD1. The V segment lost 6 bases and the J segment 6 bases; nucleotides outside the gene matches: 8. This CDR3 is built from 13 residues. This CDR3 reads CASRPTGVGEQYF. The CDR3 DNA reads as TGTGCCAGCAGGCCAACAGGGGTCGGCGAGCAGTACTTC.

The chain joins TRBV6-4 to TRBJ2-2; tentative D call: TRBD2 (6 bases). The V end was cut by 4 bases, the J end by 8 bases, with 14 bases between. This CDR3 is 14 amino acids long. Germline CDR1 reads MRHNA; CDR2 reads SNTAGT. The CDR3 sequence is CASSVGEAGGELFF. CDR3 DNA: TGTGCCAGCAGTGTAGGGGAGGCCGGAGGGGAGCTGTTTTTT.